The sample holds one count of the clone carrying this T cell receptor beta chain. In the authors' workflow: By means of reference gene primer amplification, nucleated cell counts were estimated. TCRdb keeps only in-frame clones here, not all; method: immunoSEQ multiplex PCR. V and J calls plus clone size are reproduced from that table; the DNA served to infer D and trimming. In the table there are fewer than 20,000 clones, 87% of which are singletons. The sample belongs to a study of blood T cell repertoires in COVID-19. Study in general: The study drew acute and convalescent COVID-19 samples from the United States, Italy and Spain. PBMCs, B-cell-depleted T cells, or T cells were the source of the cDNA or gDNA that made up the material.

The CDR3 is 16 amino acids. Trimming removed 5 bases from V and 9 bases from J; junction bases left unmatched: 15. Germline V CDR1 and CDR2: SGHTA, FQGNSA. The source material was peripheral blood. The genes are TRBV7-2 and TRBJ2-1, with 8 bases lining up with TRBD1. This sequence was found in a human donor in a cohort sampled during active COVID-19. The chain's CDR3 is CASSPRTGSKFGEQFF. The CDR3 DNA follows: TGTGCCAGCAGCCCCAGGACAGGGTCTAAGTTCGGTGAGCAGTTCTTC.